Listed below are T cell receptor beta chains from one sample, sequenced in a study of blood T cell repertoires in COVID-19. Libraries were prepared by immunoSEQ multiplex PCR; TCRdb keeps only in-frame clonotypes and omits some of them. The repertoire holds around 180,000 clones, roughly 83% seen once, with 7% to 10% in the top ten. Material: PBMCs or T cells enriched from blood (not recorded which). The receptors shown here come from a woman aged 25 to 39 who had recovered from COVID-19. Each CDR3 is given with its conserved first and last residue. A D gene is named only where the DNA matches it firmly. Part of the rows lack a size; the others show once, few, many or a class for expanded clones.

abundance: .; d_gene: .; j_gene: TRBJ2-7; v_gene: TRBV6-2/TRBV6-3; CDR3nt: TGTGCCAGCAGCCGAGTCGCGGACATTTCCTACGAGCAGTACTTC; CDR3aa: CASSRVADISYEQYF
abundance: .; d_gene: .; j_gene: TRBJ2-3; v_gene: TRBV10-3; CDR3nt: TGTGCCATCAGCGGCGAGGGCGAGGGAGAGGGTACGCAGTATTTT; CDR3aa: CAISGEGEGEGTQYF
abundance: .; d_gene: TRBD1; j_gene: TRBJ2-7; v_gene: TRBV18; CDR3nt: TGTGCCAGCTCACGGACAGGGGGCTACGAGCAGTACTTC; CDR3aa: CASSRTGGYEQYF
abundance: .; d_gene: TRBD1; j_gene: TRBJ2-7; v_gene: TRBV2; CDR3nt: TGTGCCAGCAGGGGACAGGGGGCCATCAGCGAGCAGTACTTC; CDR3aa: CASRGQGAISEQYF
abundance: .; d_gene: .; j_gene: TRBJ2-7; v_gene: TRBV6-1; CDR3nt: TGTGCCAGCAGTGAACGACAAAGCTCCTACGAGCAGTACTTC; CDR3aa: CASSERQSSYEQYF
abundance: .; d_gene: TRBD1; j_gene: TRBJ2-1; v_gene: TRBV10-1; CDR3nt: TGCGCCAGCAGAAAACCGGGACAGCCATACAATGAGCAGTTCTTC; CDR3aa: CASRKPGQPYNEQFF
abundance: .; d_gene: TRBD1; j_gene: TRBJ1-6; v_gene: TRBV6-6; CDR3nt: TGTGCCAGCAGTTACTCGGGGACAGATTCACCCCTCCACTTT; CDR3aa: CASSYSGTDSPLHF
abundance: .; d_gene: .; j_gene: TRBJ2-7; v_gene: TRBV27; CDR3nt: TGTGCCAGCAGCTCAGGGGAGCTCTACGAGCAGTACTTC; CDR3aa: CASSSGELYEQYF
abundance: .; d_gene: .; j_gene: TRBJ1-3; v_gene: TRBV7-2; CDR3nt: TGTGCCAGCAGCTTAGACACTGGAAACACCATATATTTT; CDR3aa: CASSLDTGNTIYF
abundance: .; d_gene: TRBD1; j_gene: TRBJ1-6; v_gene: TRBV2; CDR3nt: TGTGCCAGCAGTGATGCAGACAGGGGCTTAAGTTCACCCCTCCACTTT; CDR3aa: CASSDADRGLSSPLHF
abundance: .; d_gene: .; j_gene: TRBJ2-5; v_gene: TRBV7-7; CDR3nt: TGTGCTAGCAGCTTAAGGACTAGGGGGAGTGAGACCCAGTACTTC; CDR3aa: CASSLRTRGSETQYF
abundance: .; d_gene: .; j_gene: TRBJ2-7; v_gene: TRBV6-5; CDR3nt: TGTGCCAGCAAAAGGACAGACTCCGAGCAGTACTTC; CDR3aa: CASKRTDSEQYF
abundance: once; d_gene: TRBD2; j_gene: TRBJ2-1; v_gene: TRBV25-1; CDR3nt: TGTGCCAGCAGTGGGGAAGCGGGAGGGCCGAACAATGAGCAGTTCTTC; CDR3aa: CASSGEAGGPNNEQFF
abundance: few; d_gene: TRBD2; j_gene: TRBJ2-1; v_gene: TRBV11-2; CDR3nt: TGTGCCAGCAGCTTCACGGGAGGGCCGGACAATGAGCAGTTCTTC; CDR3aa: CASSFTGGPDNEQFF
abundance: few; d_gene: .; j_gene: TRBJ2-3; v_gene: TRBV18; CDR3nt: TGTGCCAGCTCACCACAATCGGGTCTAGATACGCAGTATTTT; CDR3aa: CASSPQSGLDTQYF
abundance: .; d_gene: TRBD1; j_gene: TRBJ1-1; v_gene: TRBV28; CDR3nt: TGTGCCAGCAGCCGACAGGGGAGAGCTTTCTTT; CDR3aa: CASSRQGRAFF
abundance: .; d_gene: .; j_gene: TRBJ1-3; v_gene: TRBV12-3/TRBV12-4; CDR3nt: TGTGCCAGCAGCCGGAGTGTTAAAAGCACCATATATTTT; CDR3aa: CASSRSVKSTIYF
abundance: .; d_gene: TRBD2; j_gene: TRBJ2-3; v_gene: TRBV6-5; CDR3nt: TGTGCCAGCAGTTACTCGGGCGCGGGAGAAGGGGATACGCAGTATTTT; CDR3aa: CASSYSGAGEGDTQYF
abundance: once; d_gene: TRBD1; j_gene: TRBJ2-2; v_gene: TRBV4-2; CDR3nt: TGTGCCAGCAGCCAAGATACAGGGGCGCCGAACACCGGGGAGCTGTTTTTT; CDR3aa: CASSQDTGAPNTGELFF
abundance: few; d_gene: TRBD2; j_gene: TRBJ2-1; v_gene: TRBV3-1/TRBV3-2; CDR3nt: TGTGCCAGCAGCTCCCCCTCCCTAGCGGGGGAGCAGTTCTTC; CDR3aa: CASSSPSLAGEQFF
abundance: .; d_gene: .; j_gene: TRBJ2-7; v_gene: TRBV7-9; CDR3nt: TGTGCCAGCAGTTCCAGTCGCGGTTACGAGCAGTACTTC; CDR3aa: CASSSSRGYEQYF
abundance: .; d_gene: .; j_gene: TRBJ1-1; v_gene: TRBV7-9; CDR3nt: TGTGCCAGCAGCTTAGTGGGGGGTTGGACTGAAGCTTTCTTT; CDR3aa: CASSLVGGWTEAFF
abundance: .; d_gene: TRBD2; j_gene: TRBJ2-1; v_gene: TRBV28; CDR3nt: TGTGCCAGCAGTTTTACAGCGAGCCTAGCGGGAGGGGGTGAGCAGTTCTTC; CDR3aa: CASSFTASLAGGGEQFF
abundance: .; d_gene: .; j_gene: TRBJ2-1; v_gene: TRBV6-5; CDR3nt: TGTGCCAGCAGTTTAGCGGCCTCCGGCTACAATGAGCAGTTCTTC; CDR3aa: CASSLAASGYNEQFF
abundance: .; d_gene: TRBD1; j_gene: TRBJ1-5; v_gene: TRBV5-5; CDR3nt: TGTGCCAGCAGCATTACAGGGGATCGCAATCAGCCCCAGCATTTT; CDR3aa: CASSITGDRNQPQHF
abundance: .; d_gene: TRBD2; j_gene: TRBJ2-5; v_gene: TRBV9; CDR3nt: TGTGCCAGCAGCGTGGGAGCGGGAGGGCACTCCGATGGGACCCAGTACTTC; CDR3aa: CASSVGAGGHSDGTQYF
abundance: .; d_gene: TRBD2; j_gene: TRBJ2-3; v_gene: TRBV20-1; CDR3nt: TGCAGTGCCAGTAATAGCGGGAACCGTGCAGATACGCAGTATTTT; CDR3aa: CSASNSGNRADTQYF